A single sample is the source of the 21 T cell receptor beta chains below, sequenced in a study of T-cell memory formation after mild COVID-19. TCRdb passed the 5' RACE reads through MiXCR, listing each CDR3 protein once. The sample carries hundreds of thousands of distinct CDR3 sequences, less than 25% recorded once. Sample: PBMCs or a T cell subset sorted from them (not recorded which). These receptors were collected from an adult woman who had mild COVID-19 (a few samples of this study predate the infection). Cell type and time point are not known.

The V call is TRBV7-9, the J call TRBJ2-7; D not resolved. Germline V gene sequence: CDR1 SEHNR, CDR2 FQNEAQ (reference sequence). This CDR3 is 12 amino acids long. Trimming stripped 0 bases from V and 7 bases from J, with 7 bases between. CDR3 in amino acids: CASSLAGLEQYF. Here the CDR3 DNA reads TGTGCCAGCAGCTTAGCCGGGTTGGAGCAGTACTTC. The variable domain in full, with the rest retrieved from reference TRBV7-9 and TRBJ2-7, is DTGVSQNPRHKITKRGQNVTFRCDPISEHNRLYWYRQTLGQGPEFLTYFQNEAQLEKSRLLSDRFSAERPKGSFSTLEIQRTEQGDSAMYLCASSLAGLEQYFGPGTRLTVT.

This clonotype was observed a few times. The CDR3 spells CASSSTPGGENTEAFF. CDR3 nucleotides: TGTGCCAGCAGCTCCACACCCGGGGGGGAAAACACTGAAGCTTTCTTT. This chain links TRBV13 with TRBJ1-1, with D tentatively TRBD1 (5 bases). V lost 4 bases and J lost 2, with 17 bases in between. The CDR3 spans 16 residues. Germline V gene data show CDR1 as PRHDT and CDR2 as FYEKMQ (reference sequence).

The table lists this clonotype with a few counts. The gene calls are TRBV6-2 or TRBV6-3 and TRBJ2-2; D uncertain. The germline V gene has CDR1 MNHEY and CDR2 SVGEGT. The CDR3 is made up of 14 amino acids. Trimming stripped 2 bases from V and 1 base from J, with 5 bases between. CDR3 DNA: TGTGCCAGCAGTTACCCCGTGAACACCGGGGAGCTGTTTTTT. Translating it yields CASSYPVNTGELFF.

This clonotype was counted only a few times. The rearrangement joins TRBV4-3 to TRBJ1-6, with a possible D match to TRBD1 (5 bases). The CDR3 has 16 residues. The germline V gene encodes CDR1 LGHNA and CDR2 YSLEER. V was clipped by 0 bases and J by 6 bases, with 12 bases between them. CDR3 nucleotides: TGCGCCAGCAGCCAAGAGAGTGGGGCCTTTAATTCACCCCTCCACTTT. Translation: CASSQESGAFNSPLHF.

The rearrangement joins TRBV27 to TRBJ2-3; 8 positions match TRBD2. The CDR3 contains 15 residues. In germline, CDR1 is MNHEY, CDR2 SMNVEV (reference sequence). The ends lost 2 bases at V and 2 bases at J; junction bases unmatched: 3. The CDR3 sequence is CASSLTAGVTDTQYF. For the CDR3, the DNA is TGTGCCAGCAGTTTAACAGCGGGAGTCACAGATACGCAGTATTTT.

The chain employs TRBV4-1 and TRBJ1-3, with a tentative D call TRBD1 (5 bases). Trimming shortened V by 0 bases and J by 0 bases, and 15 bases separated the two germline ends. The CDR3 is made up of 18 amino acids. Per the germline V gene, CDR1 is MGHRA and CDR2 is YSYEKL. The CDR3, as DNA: TGCGCCAGCAGCCAAGAGGGCGGCAGGGTGAGCTCTGGAAACACCATATATTTT. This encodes CASSQEGGRVSSGNTIYF.

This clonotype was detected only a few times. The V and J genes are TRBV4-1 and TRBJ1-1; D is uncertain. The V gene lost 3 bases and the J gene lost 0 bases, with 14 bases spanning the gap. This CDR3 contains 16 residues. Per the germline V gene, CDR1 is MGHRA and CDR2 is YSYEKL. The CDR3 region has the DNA TGCGCCAGCAGCCAGAACAGCCTTCTCATGAACACTGAAGCTTTCTTT. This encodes CASSQNSLLMNTEAFF.

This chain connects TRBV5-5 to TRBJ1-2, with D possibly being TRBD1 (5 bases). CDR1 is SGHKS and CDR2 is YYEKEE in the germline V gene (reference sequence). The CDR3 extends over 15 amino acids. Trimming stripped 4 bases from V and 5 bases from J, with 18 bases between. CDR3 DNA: TGTGCCAGCAGCACGACTTCCGGGACGCAGTATGGCTACACCTTC. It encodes CASSTTSGTQYGYTF.

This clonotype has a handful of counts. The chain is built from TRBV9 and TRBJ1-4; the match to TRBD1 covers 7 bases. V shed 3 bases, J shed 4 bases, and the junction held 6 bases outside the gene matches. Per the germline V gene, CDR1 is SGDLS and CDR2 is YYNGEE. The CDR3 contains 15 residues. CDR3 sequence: CASSGTGRLNEKLFF. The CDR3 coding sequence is TGTGCCAGCAGCGGGACAGGACGCCTTAATGAAAAACTGTTTTTT.

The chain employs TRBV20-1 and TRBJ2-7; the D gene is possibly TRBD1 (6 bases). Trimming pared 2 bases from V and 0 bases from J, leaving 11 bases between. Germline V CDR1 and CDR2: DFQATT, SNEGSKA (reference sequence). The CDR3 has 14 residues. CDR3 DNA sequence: TGCAGTGCTAGACCCCAGGGGAGCTCCTACGAGCAGTACTTC. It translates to CSARPQGSSYEQYF.

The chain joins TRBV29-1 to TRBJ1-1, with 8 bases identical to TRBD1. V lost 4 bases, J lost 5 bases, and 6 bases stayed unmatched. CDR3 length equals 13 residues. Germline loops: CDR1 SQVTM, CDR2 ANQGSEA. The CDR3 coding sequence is TGCAGCGTTGGGGGCACAGGGGGTACTGAAGCTTTCTTT. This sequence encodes CSVGGTGGTEAFF.

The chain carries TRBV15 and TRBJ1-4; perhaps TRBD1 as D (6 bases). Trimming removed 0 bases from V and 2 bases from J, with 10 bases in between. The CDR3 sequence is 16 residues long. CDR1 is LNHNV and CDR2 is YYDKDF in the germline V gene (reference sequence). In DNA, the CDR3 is TGTGCCACCAGCAGAGAGGTGGGGGCTACTAATGAAAAACTGTTTTTT. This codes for CATSREVGATNEKLFF.

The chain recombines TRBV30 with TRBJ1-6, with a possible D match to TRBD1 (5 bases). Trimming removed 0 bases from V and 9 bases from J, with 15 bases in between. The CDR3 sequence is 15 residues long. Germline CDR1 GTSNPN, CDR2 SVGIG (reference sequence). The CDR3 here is CAWSVMGLGSSPLHF. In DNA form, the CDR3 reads TGTGCCTGGAGTGTAATGGGGCTTGGGAGTTCACCCCTCCACTTT.

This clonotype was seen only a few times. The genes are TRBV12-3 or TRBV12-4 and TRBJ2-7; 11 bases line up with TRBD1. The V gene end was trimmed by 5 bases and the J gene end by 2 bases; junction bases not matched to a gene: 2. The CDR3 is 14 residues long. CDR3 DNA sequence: TGTGCCAGCAGTAAGGGACAGGGGGCCTACGAGCAGTACTTC. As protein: CASSKGQGAYEQYF.

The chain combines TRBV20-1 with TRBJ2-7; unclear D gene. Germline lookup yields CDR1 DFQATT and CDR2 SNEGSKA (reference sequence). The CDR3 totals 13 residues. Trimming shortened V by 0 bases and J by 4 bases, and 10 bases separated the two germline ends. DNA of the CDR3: TGCAGTGCTAGAGAGAGGCACAGTTACGAGCAGTACTTC. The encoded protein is CSARERHSYEQYF.

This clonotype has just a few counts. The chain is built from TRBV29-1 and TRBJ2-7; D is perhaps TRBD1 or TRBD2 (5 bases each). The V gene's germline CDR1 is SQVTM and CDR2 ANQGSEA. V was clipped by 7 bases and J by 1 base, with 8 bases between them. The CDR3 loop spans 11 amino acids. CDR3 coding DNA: TGCAGCGGAGGGGCGTCCTACGAGCAGTACTTC. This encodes CSGGASYEQYF.

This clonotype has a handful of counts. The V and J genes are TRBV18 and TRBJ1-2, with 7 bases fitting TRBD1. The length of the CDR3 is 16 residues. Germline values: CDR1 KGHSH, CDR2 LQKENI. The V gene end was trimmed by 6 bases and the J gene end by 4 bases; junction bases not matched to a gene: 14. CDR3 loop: CASSGTGTAYTYGYTF. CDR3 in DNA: TGTGCCAGCTCTGGAACCGGGACAGCTTATACCTATGGCTACACCTTC.

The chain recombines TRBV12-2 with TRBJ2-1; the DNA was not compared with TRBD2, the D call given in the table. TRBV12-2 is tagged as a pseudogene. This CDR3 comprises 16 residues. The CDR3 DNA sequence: TGTGCAAGTCGCTCACGTCTAGCGGGAGGGCCGGGTGAGCAGTTCTTC. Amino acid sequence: CASRSRLAGGPGEQFF.

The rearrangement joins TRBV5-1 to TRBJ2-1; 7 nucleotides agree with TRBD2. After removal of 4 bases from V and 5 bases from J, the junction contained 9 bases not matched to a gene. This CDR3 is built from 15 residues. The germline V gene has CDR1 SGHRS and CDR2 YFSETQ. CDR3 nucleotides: TGCGCCAGCAGCCCCTATTATCTAGCGGACAATGAGCAGTTCTTC. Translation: CASSPYYLADNEQFF. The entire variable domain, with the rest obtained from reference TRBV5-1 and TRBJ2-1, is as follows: KAGVTQTPRYLIKTRGQQVTLSCSPISGHRSVSWYQQTPGQGLQFLFEYFSETQRNKGNFPGRFSGRQFSNSRSEMNVSTLELGDSALYLCASSPYYLADNEQFFGPGTRLTVL.

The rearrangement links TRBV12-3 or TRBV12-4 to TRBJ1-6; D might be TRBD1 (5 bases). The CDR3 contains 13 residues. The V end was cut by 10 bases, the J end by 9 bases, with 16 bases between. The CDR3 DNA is TGTGCCACGACCCGGGACCGACGTTCACCCCTCCACTTT. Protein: CATTRDRRSPLHF.

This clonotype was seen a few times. The CDR3 DNA reads as TGTGCCAGCAGTAAACAGGGGAGATCCTACGAGCAGTACTTC. Translated, it gives CASSKQGRSYEQYF. V and J are TRBV12-3 or TRBV12-4 and TRBJ2-7; 7 bases fit TRBD1. The V and J ends lost 5 bases and 1 base, in that order; junction bases with no gene match: 5. This CDR3 has 14 residues.